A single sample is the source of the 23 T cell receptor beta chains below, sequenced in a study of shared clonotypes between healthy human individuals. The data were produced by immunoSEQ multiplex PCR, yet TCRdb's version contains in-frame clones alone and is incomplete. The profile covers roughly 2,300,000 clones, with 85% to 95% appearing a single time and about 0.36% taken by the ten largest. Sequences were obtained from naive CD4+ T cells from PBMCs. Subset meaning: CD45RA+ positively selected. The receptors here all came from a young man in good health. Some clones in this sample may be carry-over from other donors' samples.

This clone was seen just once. The CDR3 sequence: CASSLGLDEQFF. The CDR3 nucleotides are TGTGCCAGCAGCTTAGGTTTAGATGAGCAGTTCTTC. The chain couples TRBV7-2 to TRBJ2-1; D is ambiguous. The CDR3 runs 12 residues. Germline V lookup: CDR1 SGHTA, CDR2 FQGNSA. V was clipped by 1 base and J by 8 bases, with 6 bases between them.

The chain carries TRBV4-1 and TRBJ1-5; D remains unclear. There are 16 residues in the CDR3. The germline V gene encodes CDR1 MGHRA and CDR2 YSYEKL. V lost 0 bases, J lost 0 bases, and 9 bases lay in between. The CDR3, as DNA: TGCGCCAGCAGCCAAGAAGGAGGTTATAGCAATCAGCCCCAGCATTTT. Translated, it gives CASSQEGGYSNQPQHF.

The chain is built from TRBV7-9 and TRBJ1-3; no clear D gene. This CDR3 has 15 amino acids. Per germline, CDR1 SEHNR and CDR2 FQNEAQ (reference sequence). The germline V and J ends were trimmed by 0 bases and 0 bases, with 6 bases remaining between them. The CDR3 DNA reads TGTGCCAGCAGCTTAGCGCGCTACTCTGGAAACACCATATATTTT. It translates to CASSLARYSGNTIYF.

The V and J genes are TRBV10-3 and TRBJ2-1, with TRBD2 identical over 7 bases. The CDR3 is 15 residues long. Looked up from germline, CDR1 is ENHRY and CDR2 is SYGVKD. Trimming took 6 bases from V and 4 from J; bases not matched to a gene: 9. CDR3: CAIRKDLAEYNEQFF. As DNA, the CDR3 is TGTGCCATCAGAAAGGACCTAGCGGAATACAATGAGCAGTTCTTC.

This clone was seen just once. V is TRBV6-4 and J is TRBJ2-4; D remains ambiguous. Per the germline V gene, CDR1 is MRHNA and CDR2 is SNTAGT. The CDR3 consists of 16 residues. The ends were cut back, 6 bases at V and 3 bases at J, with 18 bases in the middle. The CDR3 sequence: CASSLRAESGKNIQYF. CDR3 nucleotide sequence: TGTGCCAGCAGCTTAAGGGCAGAGTCGGGCAAAAACATTCAGTACTTC.

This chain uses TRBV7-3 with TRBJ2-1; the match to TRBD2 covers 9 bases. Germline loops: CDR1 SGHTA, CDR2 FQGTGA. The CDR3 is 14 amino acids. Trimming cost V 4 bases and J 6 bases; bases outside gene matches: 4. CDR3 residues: CASSYAGLANEQFF. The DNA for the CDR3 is TGTGCCAGCAGCTATGCGGGACTAGCCAATGAGCAGTTCTTC.

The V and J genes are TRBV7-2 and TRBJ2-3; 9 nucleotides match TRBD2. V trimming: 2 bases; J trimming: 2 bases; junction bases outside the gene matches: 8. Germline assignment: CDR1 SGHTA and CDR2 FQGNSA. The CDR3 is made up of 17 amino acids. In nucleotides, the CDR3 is TGTGCCAGCAGCTTAACGGGCGGGAGGGGATACACAGATACGCAGTATTTT. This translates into CASSLTGGRGYTDTQYF.

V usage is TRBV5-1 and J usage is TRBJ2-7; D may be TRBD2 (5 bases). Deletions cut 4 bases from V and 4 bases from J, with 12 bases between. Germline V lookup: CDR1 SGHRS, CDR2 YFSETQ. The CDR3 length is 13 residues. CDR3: CASSPWTGYEQYF. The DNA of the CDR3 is TGCGCCAGCAGCCCCTGGACTGGATACGAGCAGTACTTC.

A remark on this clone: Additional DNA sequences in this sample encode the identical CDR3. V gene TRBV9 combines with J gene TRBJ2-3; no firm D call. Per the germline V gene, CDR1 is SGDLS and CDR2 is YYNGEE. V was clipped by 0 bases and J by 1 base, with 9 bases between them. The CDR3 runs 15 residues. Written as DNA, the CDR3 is TGTGCCAGCAGCGTAGTTGGCGGAGGCACAGATACGCAGTATTTT. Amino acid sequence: CASSVVGGGTDTQYF.

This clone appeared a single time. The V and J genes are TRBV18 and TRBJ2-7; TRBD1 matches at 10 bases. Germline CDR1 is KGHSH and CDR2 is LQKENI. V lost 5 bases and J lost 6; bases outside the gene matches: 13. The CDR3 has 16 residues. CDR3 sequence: CASSSGPGQGIIEQYF. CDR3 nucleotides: TGTGCCAGCTCATCGGGACCGGGACAGGGGATTATCGAGCAGTACTTC.

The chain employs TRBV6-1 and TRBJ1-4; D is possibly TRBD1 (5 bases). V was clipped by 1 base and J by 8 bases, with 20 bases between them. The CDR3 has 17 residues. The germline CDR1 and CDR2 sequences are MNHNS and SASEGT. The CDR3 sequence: CASSEDYLRAGKEKLFF. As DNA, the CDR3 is TGTGCCAGCAGTGAAGATTACTTGCGGGCAGGGAAAGAAAAACTGTTTTTT.

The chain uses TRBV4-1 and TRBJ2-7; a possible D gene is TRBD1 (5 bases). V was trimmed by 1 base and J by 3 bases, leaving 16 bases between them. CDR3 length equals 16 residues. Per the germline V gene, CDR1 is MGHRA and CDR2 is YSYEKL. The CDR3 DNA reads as TGCGCCAGCAGCCAAGTCCCAGGGCCACAACTCTACGAGCAGTACTTC. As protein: CASSQVPGPQLYEQYF.

The CDR3: CASSPRTGGSPLHF. The CDR3 region has the DNA TGTGCCAGCAGTCCCCGGACAGGGGGTTCACCCCTCCACTTT. The gene calls are TRBV2 and TRBJ1-6; 10 positions agree with TRBD1. Germline CDR1 and CDR2: SNHLY and FYNNEI. The CDR3 contains 14 residues. Trimming removed 5 bases from V and 9 bases from J; junction bases left unmatched: 4. Drawing the rest from reference TRBV2 and TRBJ1-6, the complete variable domain is EPEVTQTPSHQVTQMGQEVILRCVPISNHLYFYWYRQILGQKVEFLVSFYNNEISEKSEIFDDQFSVERPDGSNFTLKIRSTKLEDSAMYFCASSPRTGGSPLHFGNGTRLTVT.

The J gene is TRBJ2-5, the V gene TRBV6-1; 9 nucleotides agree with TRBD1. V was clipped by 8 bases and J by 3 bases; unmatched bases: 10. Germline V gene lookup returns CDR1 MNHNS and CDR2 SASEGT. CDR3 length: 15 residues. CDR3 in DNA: TGTGCCAGCGCGGCCATGACAGGGGGGGAAGAGACCCAGTACTTC. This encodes CASAAMTGGEETQYF.

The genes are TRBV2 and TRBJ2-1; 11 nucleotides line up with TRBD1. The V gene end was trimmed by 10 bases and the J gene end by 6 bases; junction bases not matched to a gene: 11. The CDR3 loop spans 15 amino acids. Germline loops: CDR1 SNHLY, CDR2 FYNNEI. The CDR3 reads CATMNRDRGGNEQFF. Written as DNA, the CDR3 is TGTGCCACCATGAACCGGGACAGGGGGGGCAATGAGCAGTTCTTC.

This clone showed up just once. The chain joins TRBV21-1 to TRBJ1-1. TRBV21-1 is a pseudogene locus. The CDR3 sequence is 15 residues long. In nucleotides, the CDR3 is TGTGCCAGCACCCAAAGGGGGGGAAGGGCCACTGAAGCTTTCTTT. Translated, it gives CASTQRGGRATEAFF.

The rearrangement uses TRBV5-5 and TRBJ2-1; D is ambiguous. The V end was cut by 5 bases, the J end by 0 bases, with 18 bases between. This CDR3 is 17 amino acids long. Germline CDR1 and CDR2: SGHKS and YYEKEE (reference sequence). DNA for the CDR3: TGTGCCAGCAGGCGAGCCCCCGGGCAGAGCTCCTACAATGAGCAGTTCTTC. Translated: CASRRAPGQSSYNEQFF.

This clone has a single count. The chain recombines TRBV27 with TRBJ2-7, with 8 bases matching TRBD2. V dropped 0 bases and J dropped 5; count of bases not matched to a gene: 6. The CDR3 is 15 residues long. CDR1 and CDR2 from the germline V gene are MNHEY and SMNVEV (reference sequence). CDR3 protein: CASSLSVTSVHEQYF. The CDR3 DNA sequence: TGTGCCAGCAGTTTATCGGTGACTAGCGTTCACGAGCAGTACTTC.

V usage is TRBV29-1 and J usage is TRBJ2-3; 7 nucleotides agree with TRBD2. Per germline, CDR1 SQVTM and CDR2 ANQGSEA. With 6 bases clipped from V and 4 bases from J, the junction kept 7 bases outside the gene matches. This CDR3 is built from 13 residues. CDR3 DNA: TGCAGCGTGGGGGGGGTGGTCGCAGATACGCAGTATTTT. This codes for CSVGGVVADTQYF.

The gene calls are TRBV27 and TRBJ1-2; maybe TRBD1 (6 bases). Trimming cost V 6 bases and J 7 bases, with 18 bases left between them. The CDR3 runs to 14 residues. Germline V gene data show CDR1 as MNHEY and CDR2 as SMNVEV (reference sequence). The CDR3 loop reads CASRSSGGPLGYTF. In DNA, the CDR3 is TGTGCCAGCAGGAGCTCTGGGGGGCCGCTTGGCTACACCTTC.

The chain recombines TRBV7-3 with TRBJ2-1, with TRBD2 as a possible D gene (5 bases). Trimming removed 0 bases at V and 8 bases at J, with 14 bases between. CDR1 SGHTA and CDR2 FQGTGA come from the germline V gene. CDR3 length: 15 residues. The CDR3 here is CASSLTTTTGDEQFF. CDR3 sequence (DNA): TGTGCCAGCAGCTTAACTACGACTACCGGGGATGAGCAGTTCTTC.

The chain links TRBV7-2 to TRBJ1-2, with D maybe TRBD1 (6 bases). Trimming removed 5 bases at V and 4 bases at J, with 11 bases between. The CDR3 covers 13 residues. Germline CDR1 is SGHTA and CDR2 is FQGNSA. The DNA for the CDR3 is TGTGCCAGCAGCGTCGCAGGGGCCTATGGCTACACCTTC. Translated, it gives CASSVAGAYGYTF.

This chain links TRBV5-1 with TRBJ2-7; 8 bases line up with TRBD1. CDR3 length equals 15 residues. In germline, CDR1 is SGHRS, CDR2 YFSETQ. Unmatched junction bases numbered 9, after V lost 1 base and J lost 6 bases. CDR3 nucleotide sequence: TGCGCCAGCAGCTTGACGATACAGGGGGTCGGCGAGCAGTACTTC. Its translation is CASSLTIQGVGEQYF. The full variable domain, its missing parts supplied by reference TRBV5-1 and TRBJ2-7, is KAGVTQTPRYLIKTRGQQVTLSCSPISGHRSVSWYQQTPGQGLQFLFEYFSETQRNKGNFPGRFSGRQFSNSRSEMNVSTLELGDSALYLCASSLTIQGVGEQYFGPGTRLTVT.